These 28 T cell receptor beta chains were all obtained from the same sample, sequenced in a study of T-cell reconstitution after alpha-beta-depleted transplantation in children (dated by TCRdb to about 2016). The method was PCR. The run used an Illumina HiSeq 2500. TCR libraries were prepared with molecular barcoding, using unique molecular identifiers to normalize TCRbeta repertoire quantification. The public reads were reanalyzed by TCRdb: fastp trimming at Q25, MiXCR alignment, in-frame beta chains only. CDR3 protein sequences are deduplicated, and each keeps its most common genes and DNA. This sample comprises 500,000 to 600,000 distinct CDR3 sequences, approximately 32% of them detected only once. Together, the top ten hold approximately 2.3% of the sample. The material sequenced was PBMCs from the stem cell graft donor, taken from the stem cell graft. The receptor source for this set is a human donor who donated a stem cell graft to a child with aplastic anemia.

This clonotype appeared a few times. The J gene is TRBJ2-1, the V gene TRBV10-1; possibly TRBD1 for D (6 bases). This CDR3 comprises 14 residues. Germline-derived CDR1 and CDR2 are WNHNN and SYGVQD (reference sequence). V was pared by 2 bases and J by 3 bases, with 8 bases between. The CDR3, as DNA: TGCGCCAGCAGTGAGGGGGACATCTACAATGAGCAGTTCTTC. Translation gives CASSEGDIYNEQFF.

This chain links TRBV9 with TRBJ2-1; 9 bases align to TRBD2. The CDR3 has 15 residues. The germline V gene encodes CDR1 SGDLS and CDR2 YYNGEE. Losses at the gene ends were 2 bases for V and 4 bases for J; bases not matched to a gene: 4. The CDR3 nucleotides are TGTGCCAGCAGCGTGGGACTAGCACAATACAATGAGCAGTTCTTC. Its protein product is CASSVGLAQYNEQFF.

This chain connects TRBV20-1 to TRBJ2-7; D could derive from TRBD1 or TRBD2 (5 bases each). V lost 6 bases to trimming and J lost 2 bases, with 17 bases between them. The CDR3 consists of 14 residues. Germline loops: CDR1 DFQATT, CDR2 SNEGSKA (reference sequence). In DNA, the CDR3 is TGCAGTGCCCCCGGGACCTTGGGCACCTACGAGCAGTACTTC. Translated, it gives CSAPGTLGTYEQYF.

This clonotype was picked up a small number of times. V and J are TRBV6-5 and TRBJ2-1, with 7 bases aligning to TRBD2. The V gene's germline CDR1 is MNHEY and CDR2 SVGAGI. V was clipped by 1 base and J by 12 bases; unmatched bases: 9. The CDR3 has 14 amino acids. This chain's CDR3 is CASSYLAGETVQFF. For the CDR3, the DNA is TGTGCCAGCAGTTACTTGGCGGGAGAAACGGTGCAGTTCTTC.

This clonotype has a handful of counts. The chain combines TRBV29-1 with TRBJ1-4; 8 positions match TRBD1. CDR3 length: 13 residues. The ends lost 5 bases at V and 6 bases at J; junction bases unmatched: 5. CDR1 is SQVTM and CDR2 is ANQGSEA in the germline V gene. Written as DNA, the CDR3 is TGCAGCGTTTACAGGGGGTCGGATGAAAAACTGTTTTTT. It encodes CSVYRGSDEKLFF.

The genes are TRBV28 and TRBJ2-5, with D hard to call. The CDR3 contains 14 residues. V was trimmed by 2 bases and J by 1 base, leaving 8 bases between them. CDR1 and CDR2 from the germline V gene are MDHEN and SYDVKM. The CDR3 is CASSLPGPQETQYF. The DNA of the CDR3 is TGTGCCAGCAGTTTACCAGGACCCCAAGAGACCCAGTACTTC.

The chain has TRBV11-2 and TRBJ2-3, with no clear D. The CDR3 runs 15 residues. Germline V gene sequence: CDR1 SGHAT, CDR2 FQNNGV. The germline V and J ends were trimmed by 5 bases and 2 bases, with 14 bases remaining between them. The chain's CDR3 is CASSPNGQNTDTQYF. The CDR3 DNA sequence: TGTGCCAGCAGCCCGAATGGGCAGAACACAGATACGCAGTATTTT. Full variable domain (rest looked up from reference TRBV11-2 and TRBJ2-3): EAGVAQSPRYKIIEKRQSVAFWCNPISGHATLYWYQQILGQGPKLLIQFQNNGVVDDSQLPKDRFSAERLKGVDSTLKIQPAKLEDSAVYLCASSPNGQNTDTQYFGPGTRLTVL.

The CDR3 here is CASTQGSNYGYTF. CDR3 in DNA: TGTGCCAGCACACAGGGTTCCAACTATGGCTACACCTTC. V usage is TRBV18 and J usage is TRBJ1-2; tentatively, D is TRBD1 (6 bases). There are 13 residues in the CDR3. Germline V gene sequence: CDR1 KGHSH, CDR2 LQKENI. V was clipped by 8 bases and J by 2 bases, with 12 bases between them.

V is TRBV12-3 or TRBV12-4 and J is TRBJ1-1; TRBD1 agrees at 8 bases. CDR3 length: 15 amino acids. V trimming: 6 bases; J trimming: 1 base; junction bases outside the gene matches: 7. CDR3 loop: CASSLPDRANTEAFF. CDR3 nucleotides: TGTGCCAGCAGCCTACCGGACAGGGCGAACACTGAAGCTTTCTTT.

The CDR3 protein is CASSFQGPRTDTQYF. Written as DNA, the CDR3 is TGTGCCAGCAGCTTTCAGGGGCCCCGCACAGATACGCAGTATTTT. The chain links TRBV5-6 to TRBJ2-3; maybe TRBD1 (6 bases). CDR1 is SGHDT, CDR2 YYEEEE, per germline. Trimming stripped 2 bases from V and 1 base from J, with 11 bases between. This CDR3 is built from 15 residues.

This sequence joins TRBV20-1 and TRBJ1-6; D gene ambiguous. The CDR3 is made up of 12 amino acids. V gave up 4 bases and J gave up 5 bases, with 6 bases separating them. Looked up from germline, CDR1 is DFQATT and CDR2 is SNEGSKA (reference sequence). The CDR3 is CSATQDNSPLHF. The CDR3 DNA is TGCAGTGCTACGCAGGATAATTCACCCCTCCACTTT.

The V call is TRBV29-1, the J call TRBJ2-1; TRBD2 matches at 7 bases. This CDR3 region has 18 residues. The germline V gene has CDR1 SQVTM and CDR2 ANQGSEA. V was clipped by 2 bases and J by 4 bases; unmatched bases: 17. The CDR3 loop reads CSVEFGFAASGTYNEQFF. CDR3 DNA: TGCAGCGTTGAATTTGGATTTGCGGCTAGCGGAACTTACAATGAGCAGTTCTTC.

This chain uses TRBV7-9 with TRBJ1-1, with 7 bases aligning to TRBD1. Trimming at V came to 8 bases and at J to 7 bases, leaving 13 bases not matched to a gene. The germline V gene has CDR1 SEHNR and CDR2 FQNEAQ (reference sequence). CDR3 length equals 14 residues. The CDR3 reads CASGPGGQPSEAFF. The CDR3 nucleotides read TGTGCCAGCGGCCCCGGGGGACAGCCCAGTGAAGCTTTCTTT.

Only a few counts were recorded for this clonotype. V usage is TRBV12-3 or TRBV12-4 and J usage is TRBJ1-5; no definite D call. The CDR3 runs to 15 residues. Trimming took 3 bases from V and 2 from J, leaving 11 bases between them. CDR3 sequence: CASSFWGGGNQPQHF. The CDR3 bases are TGTGCCAGCAGTTTTTGGGGAGGAGGCAATCAGCCCCAGCATTTT.

The chain is built from TRBV12-3 or TRBV12-4 and TRBJ2-2, with D perhaps TRBD2 (7 bases). CDR3 length equals 17 residues. V was shortened by 3 bases and J by 2 bases, with 16 bases between the two germline ends. Here the CDR3 reads CASSFAKGGGNTGELFF. CDR3 sequence (DNA): TGTGCCAGCAGTTTCGCCAAGGGGGGGGGCAACACCGGGGAGCTGTTTTTT.

This clonotype was seen ten or more times. The chain's CDR3 is CASSPDGSNTGELFF. For the CDR3, the DNA is TGCGCCAGCAGCCCTGATGGGTCGAACACCGGGGAGCTGTTTTTT. The chain couples TRBV5-1 to TRBJ2-2; D not certain. CDR1 and CDR2 (germline): SGHRS, YFSETQ. The CDR3 is 15 amino acids. The germline V and J ends were trimmed by 4 bases and 0 bases, with 10 bases remaining between them.

This chain uses TRBV10-3 with TRBJ2-3; no clear D. V gave up 6 bases and J gave up 3 bases, with 10 bases separating them. This CDR3 comprises 13 residues. CDR1 ENHRY and CDR2 SYGVKD come from the germline V gene. CDR3 region: CAIRTTGTDTQYF. Here the CDR3 DNA reads TGTGCCATCAGAACGACCGGGACAGATACGCAGTATTTT.

This clonotype was picked up many times. The chain has TRBV20-1 and TRBJ1-2, with D possibly TRBD1 on 5 matching bases. The CDR3 spans 13 residues. CDR1 and CDR2 from the germline V gene are DFQATT and SNEGSKA (reference sequence). V was pared by 1 base and J by 3 bases, with 9 bases between. The CDR3 coding sequence is TGCAGTGCTAGAGGGCTGGGACACTATGGCTACACCTTC. It translates to CSARGLGHYGYTF.

This clonotype showed up just a few times. The chain couples TRBV5-5 to TRBJ2-7; TRBD1 is a possible D gene (6 bases). This CDR3 spans 14 amino acids. Germline V lookup: CDR1 SGHKS, CDR2 YYEKEE (reference sequence). Trimming took off 0 bases at V and 9 bases at J, with 16 bases between the two ends. The CDR3 DNA reads TGTGCCAGCAGCTTGGGGACAGACCCTCGGGGGCAGTACGTC. It encodes CASSLGTDPRGQYV.

The V gene is TRBV10-3, the J gene TRBJ2-3, with 7 bases identical to TRBD2. The CDR3 runs to 14 residues. Germline V gives CDR1 ENHRY, CDR2 SYGVKD. Trimming removed 10 bases from V and 6 bases from J; junction bases left unmatched: 13. CDR3 nucleotides: TGTGCCACTCGTACGGGAGGCTCCCGGGATACGCAGTATTTT. Protein: CATRTGGSRDTQYF.

This sequence joins TRBV15 and TRBJ1-1; no clear D gene. Germline CDR1 is LNHNV and CDR2 is YYDKDF (reference sequence). The germline V and J ends were trimmed by 0 bases and 0 bases, with 8 bases remaining between them. The CDR3 spans 15 residues. In DNA, the CDR3 is TGTGCCACCAGCAGAGATCTAGGCCTGAACACTGAAGCTTTCTTT. Residues: CATSRDLGLNTEAFF. The full variable domain, completed using reference TRBV15 and TRBJ1-1, is DAMVIQNPRYQVTQFGKPVTLSCSQTLNHNVMYWYQQKSSQAPKLLFHYYDKDFNNEADTPDNFQSRRPNTSFCFLDIRSPGLGDTAMYLCATSRDLGLNTEAFFGQGTRLTVV.

The V gene is TRBV20-1, the J gene TRBJ2-3; TRBD2 agrees at 14 bases. The germline V gene has CDR1 DFQATT and CDR2 SNEGSKA (reference sequence). V shed 6 bases, J shed 3 bases, and the junction held 14 bases outside the gene matches. The CDR3 covers 18 residues. Written as DNA, the CDR3 is TGCAGTGCCCCAGGGGCGGGGACTAGCGGGAGTAGGACAGATACGCAGTATTTT. Its translation is CSAPGAGTSGSRTDTQYF.

The chain uses TRBV7-6 and TRBJ2-2; D is uncertain. Per germline, CDR1 SGHVS and CDR2 FNYEAQ. V dropped 2 bases and J dropped 6 bases, with 7 bases sitting between them. CDR3 size: 13 residues. CDR3 bases: TGTGCCAGCAGCTTACGTTTGGCCGGGGAGCTGTTTTTT. Translating it yields CASSLRLAGELFF.

The chain recombines TRBV29-1 with TRBJ2-1; no clear D. The CDR3 sequence is 15 residues long. Germline-derived CDR1 and CDR2 are SQVTM and ANQGSEA. The V and J ends lost 4 bases and 7 bases respectively, with 20 bases between them. The DNA of the CDR3 is TGCAGCGTTGTTCAGGAAACGGCCCCTAAGAATGAGCAGTTCTTC. Translation: CSVVQETAPKNEQFF.

The chain joins TRBV7-2 to TRBJ2-7; 7 nucleotides align to TRBD1. CDR3 length: 12 residues. The J segment lost 1 base and the V segment lost 8 bases, leaving 2 bases of the junction unmatched. Germline V CDR1 and CDR2: SGHTA, FQGNSA. In DNA, the CDR3 is TGTGCCAGCGGGACAGCTTCCTACGAGCAGTACTTC. Translation: CASGTASYEQYF.

There are a few counts of this clonotype. This sequence joins TRBV12-3 or TRBV12-4 and TRBJ2-1, with unresolved D. CDR3 length: 17 residues. V was trimmed by 2 bases and J by 0 bases, leaving 14 bases between them. As DNA, the CDR3 is TGTGCCAGCAGTTTAATTGTGGTGGCAGACTCCTACAATGAGCAGTTCTTC. Translated: CASSLIVVADSYNEQFF.

This clonotype showed up just a few times. The gene calls are TRBV30 and TRBJ2-3; the D gene is possibly TRBD2 (5 bases). V lost 8 bases and J lost 0, with 12 bases in between. Germline CDR1 reads GTSNPN; CDR2 reads SVGIG (reference sequence). The CDR3 extends over 13 amino acids. The CDR3 bases are TGTGCCGGGCTGAGCGGTAGCACAGATACGCAGTATTTT. Protein product: CAGLSGSTDTQYF.

This chain uses TRBV12-3 or TRBV12-4 with TRBJ1-3; D gene unclear. V was shortened by 7 bases and J by 2 bases, with 12 bases between the two germline ends. The CDR3 covers 14 residues. The CDR3 sequence: CASTIKGTGNTIYF. The CDR3 DNA is TGTGCCAGCACCATCAAGGGTACTGGAAACACCATATATTTT.